This paragraph covers one T cell receptor beta chain sequence. Trimming took 5 bases from V and 0 from J, leaving 19 bases between them. The CDR3 extends over 17 amino acids. The germline V gene has CDR1 GTSNPN and CDR2 SVGIG (reference sequence). Clones were read by immunoSEQ multiplex PCR, and TCRdb kept only the in-frame ones, dropping some. The sample records about 300,000 clones, 84% being singletons. This entry is derived from a study of blood T cell repertoires in COVID-19. This rearrangement joins TRBV30 to TRBJ1-4; D is possibly TRBD1 (6 bases). The sequencing sample was made of peripheral blood. The receptor's source is a human donor with COVID-19, enrolled during active disease. The donor label of this sample is uncertain. CDR3 in amino acids: CAWGSLDSPATNEKLFF. The DNA of the CDR3 is TGTGCCTGGGGGAGTCTGGACAGTCCTGCAACTAATGAAAAACTGTTTTTT.